The present T cell receptor beta chain was sequenced within a study of T-cell memory formation after mild COVID-19. Germline V gene sequence: CDR1 MNHEY, CDR2 SVGEGT. This CDR3 is built from 11 residues. Trimming left V 6 bases short and J 11 bases short, with 12 bases between. This clonotype was seen ten or more times. TCRdb redid the calling of the 5' RACE reads with MiXCR, one entry per CDR3 protein. There are about 340,000 distinct CDR3 sequences in the sample; approximately 12% occur only once, and around a fifth lies in the top ten. This clonotype originated in a man younger than 35 who had mild COVID-19 (a few samples of this study predate the infection). Cell type and time point are not known. Sequenced sample: PBMCs or a T cell subset sorted from them (not recorded which). V usage is TRBV6-2 or TRBV6-3 and J usage is TRBJ2-3; D gene uncertain. This chain's CDR3 is CASSVADMQYF. Written as DNA, the CDR3 is TGTGCCAGCAGCGTGGCCGACATGCAGTATTTT.